The sequence of this T cell receptor (beta chain) was determined in a study of response to subunit inactivated influenza vaccine. Germline lookup yields CDR1 MNHEY and CDR2 SVGEGT. V was shortened by 1 base and J by 1 base, with 9 bases between the two germline ends. The CDR3 length is 15 residues. This clonotype was seen only a few times. MiXCR, run by TCRdb on the RT-PCR reads, gives a single entry per CDR3 protein. The repertoire includes more than 500,000 distinct CDR3 sequences, around 11% of them detected once, and roughly 11% sits in the top ten. The same specimen was also included in a second study, on T cells expressing NK-cell markers. That work adds: 5'RACE template switching with UMIs generated TCR beta cDNA.

J is TRBJ2-3 and V is TRBV6-2 or TRBV6-3, with D maybe TRBD2 (6 bases). This TCR derives from a man over 45 who received an inactivated influenza vaccine. Specimen: PBMCs from blood, collected on the day of vaccination. The CDR3 sequence: CASSYWREGTDTQYF. CDR3 sequence (DNA): TGTGCCAGCAGTTACTGGAGGGAGGGCACAGATACGCAGTATTTT.